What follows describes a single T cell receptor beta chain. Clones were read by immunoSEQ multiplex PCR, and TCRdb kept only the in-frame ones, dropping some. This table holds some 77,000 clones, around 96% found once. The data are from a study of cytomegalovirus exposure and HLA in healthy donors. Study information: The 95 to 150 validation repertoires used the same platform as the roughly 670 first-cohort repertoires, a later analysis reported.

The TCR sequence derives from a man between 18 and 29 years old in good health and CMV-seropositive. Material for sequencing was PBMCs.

CDR3 nucleotides: TGTGCCAGCGGATATCAGGGGCCCCAAGAGACCCAGTACTTC. It is translated as CASGYQGPQETQYF. V is TRBV6-6 and J is TRBJ2-5, with a possible D match to TRBD1 (6 bases). The V and J ends lost 8 bases and 1 base respectively, with 14 bases between them. This CDR3 comprises 14 residues. The germline CDR1 and CDR2 sequences are MNHNY and SVGAGI (reference sequence).